Described below is a single TCR beta chain sequence and its context. The sample originates from a study of shared clonotypes between healthy human individuals. Germline V gives CDR1 SQVTM, CDR2 ANQGSEA. The CDR3 has 12 residues. V gave up 6 bases and J gave up 2 bases; unmatched junction bases: 4. This table comes from immunoSEQ multiplex PCR, and its TCRdb copy is limited to in-frame clones, with some not included. Among more than 450,000 clones listed, 79% were seen once. The TCR comes from a woman aged 40 to 50 in good health. Some clones in this sample may be carry-over from other donors' samples. The V and J genes are TRBV29-1 and TRBJ2-7; 7 bases are shared with TRBD1. The sample consisted of PBMCs. CDR3 sequence: CSVYGTAYEQYF. DNA for the CDR3: TGCAGCGTCTACGGGACAGCCTACGAGCAGTACTTC.